Below, 5 T cell receptor beta chains from the same sample are listed, as sequenced in a study of regulatory T cells in long-lasting Graves disease. Library construction for TCR beta used iRepertoire HTBI primers and Arm-PCR of CDR3 regions. MiXCR, run by TCRdb on the multiplex PCR reads, gives a single entry per CDR3 protein. The sample records more than 300,000 distinct CDR3 sequences, around 16% being singletons. Time point indicated: newly diagnosed GD, antithyroid drugs for less than 3 months. PBMCs were the source of the RNA used for TCR sequencing. The source was peripheral blood mononuclear cells (PBMCs), collected at new diagnosis, from a patient treated with antithyroid drugs. The receptors here all came from a female donor with Graves disease.

This clonotype occurred a few times. This chain joins TRBV5-5 and TRBJ2-7; tentatively, D is TRBD2 (5 bases). Per germline, CDR1 SGHKS and CDR2 YYEKEE (reference sequence). This CDR3 has 13 residues. V dropped 5 bases and J dropped 5 bases, with 14 bases sitting between them. The CDR3 region is CASSPITRDEQYF. In DNA form, the CDR3 reads TGTGCCAGCAGTCCGATAACTAGGGACGAGCAGTACTTC.

As to this clonotype: It is likely a read error: a sequence one base away is far more abundant. This chain links TRBV28 with TRBJ1-5, with D hard to call. The length of the CDR3 is 15 residues. Looked up from germline, CDR1 is MDHEN and CDR2 is SYDVKM. The germline V and J ends were trimmed by 5 bases and 9 bases, with 20 bases remaining between them. CDR3 sequence (DNA): TGTGCCAGCAGTGACACCGCAGGACCTGGATGGCCCCAGCATTTT. Its translation is CASSDTAGPGWPQHF.

Remarks on this clonotype: This clone may be a read error of a much larger clone one base away. The chain links TRBV28 to TRBJ2-7, with a tentative D call TRBD2 (6 bases). This CDR3 is 14 amino acids long. Trimming pared 8 bases from V and 2 bases from J, leaving 16 bases between. Germline CDR1 is MDHEN and CDR2 is SYDVKM. The CDR3 bases are TGTGCCAGCCGAGGAGGGCATACCACCTACGAGCAGTACTTC. Encoded protein: CASRGGHTTYEQYF.

This clonotype was recorded many times. V and J are TRBV13 and TRBJ1-1; D gene uncertain. V dropped 0 bases and J dropped 0 bases, with 5 bases sitting between them. The CDR3 is made up of 14 amino acids. Germline assignment: CDR1 PRHDT and CDR2 FYEKMQ (reference sequence). CDR3 residues: CASSLGDMNTEAFF. The CDR3 nucleotides are TGTGCCAGCAGCTTAGGTGATATGAACACTGAAGCTTTCTTT. The full variable domain, its missing parts supplied by reference TRBV13 and TRBJ1-1, is AAGVIQSPRHLIKEKRETATLKCYPIPRHDTVYWYQQGPGQDPQFLISFYEKMQSDKGSIPDRFSAQQFSDYHSELNMSSLELGDSALYFCASSLGDMNTEAFFGQGTRLTVV.

This clonotype has a count of ten or more. The CDR3 does not close with the conserved phenylalanine or tryptophan, likely indicating a read error. Because the CDR3's place on the DNA is in doubt, the DNA is left out and the CDR3 is given as listed by TCRdb. The chain couples TRBV7-2 to TRBJ2-5; the table's D gene call, TRBD1, was not cross checked with the DNA. Termini included, the CDR3 measures 12 amino acids. Germline CDR1 is SGHTA and CDR2 is FQGNSA. CDR3 sequence: CASSLGTGTPEL.